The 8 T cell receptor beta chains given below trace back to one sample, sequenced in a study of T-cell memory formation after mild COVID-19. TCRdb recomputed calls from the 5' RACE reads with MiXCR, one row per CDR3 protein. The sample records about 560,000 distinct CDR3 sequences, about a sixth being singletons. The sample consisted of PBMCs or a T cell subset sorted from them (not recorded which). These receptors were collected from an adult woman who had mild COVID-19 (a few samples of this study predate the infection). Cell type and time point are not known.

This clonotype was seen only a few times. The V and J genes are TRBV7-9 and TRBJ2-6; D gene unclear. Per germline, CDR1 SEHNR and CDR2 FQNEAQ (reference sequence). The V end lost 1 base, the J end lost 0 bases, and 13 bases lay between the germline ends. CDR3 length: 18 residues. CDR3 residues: CASSLDTEPSSGANVLTF. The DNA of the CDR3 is TGTGCCAGCAGCTTAGATACAGAGCCCAGCTCTGGGGCCAACGTCCTGACTTTC.

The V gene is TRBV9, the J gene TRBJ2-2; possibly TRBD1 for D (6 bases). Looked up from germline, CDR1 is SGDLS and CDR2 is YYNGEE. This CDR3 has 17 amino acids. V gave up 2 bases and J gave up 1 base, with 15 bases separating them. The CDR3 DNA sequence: TGTGCCAGCAGCGTCCCTTCGACAGGCCTGAACACCGGGGAGCTGTTTTTT. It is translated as CASSVPSTGLNTGELFF.

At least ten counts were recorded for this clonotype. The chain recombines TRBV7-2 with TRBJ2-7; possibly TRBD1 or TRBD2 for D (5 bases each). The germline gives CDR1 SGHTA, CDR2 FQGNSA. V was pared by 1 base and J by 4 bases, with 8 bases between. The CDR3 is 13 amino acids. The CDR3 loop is CASSLDGGYEQYF. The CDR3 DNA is TGTGCCAGCAGCTTAGATGGGGGATACGAGCAGTACTTC.

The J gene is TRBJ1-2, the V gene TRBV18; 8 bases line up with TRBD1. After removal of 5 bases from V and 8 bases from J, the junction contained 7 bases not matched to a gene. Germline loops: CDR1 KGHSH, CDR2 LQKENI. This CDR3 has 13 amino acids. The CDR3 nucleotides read TGTGCCAGCTCATCGGACAGGGCTAACGGCTACACCTTC. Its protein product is CASSSDRANGYTF.

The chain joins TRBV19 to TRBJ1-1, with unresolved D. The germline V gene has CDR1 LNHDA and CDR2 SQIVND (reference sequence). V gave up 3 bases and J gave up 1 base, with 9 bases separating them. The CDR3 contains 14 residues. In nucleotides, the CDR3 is TGTGCCAGTAGTATTCCCGTGGGGAACACTGAAGCTTTCTTT. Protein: CASSIPVGNTEAFF.

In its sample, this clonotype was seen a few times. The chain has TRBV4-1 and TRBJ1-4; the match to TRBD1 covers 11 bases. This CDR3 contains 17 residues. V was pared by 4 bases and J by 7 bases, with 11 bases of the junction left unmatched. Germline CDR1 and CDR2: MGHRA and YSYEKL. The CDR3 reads CASSRIGRGTGGEKLFF. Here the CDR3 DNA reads TGCGCCAGCAGCCGGATTGGGAGAGGGACAGGGGGTGAAAAACTGTTTTTT.

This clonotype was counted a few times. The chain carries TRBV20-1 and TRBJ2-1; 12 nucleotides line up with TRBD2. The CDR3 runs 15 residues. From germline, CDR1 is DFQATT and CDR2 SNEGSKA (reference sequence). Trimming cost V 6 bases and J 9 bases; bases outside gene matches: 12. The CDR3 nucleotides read TGCAGTGCCAGCAATCTAGCGGGGGGGCGGAGTGAGCAGTTCTTC. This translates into CSASNLAGGRSEQFF.

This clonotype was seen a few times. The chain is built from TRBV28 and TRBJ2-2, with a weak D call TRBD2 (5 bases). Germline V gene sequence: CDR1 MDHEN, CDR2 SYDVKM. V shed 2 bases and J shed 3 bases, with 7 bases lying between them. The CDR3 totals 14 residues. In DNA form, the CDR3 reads TGTGCCAGCAGTTTAGCGGGTCACACCGGGGAGCTGTTTTTT. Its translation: CASSLAGHTGELFF.